This passage covers 10 T cell receptor beta chains from one sample sequenced in a study of T cells in Graves' hyperthyroidism and ophthalmopathy. RNA transcripts gave rise to amplified TCR beta CDR3 regions. The HTBI primer set was used in a first-round RT-PCR of the TCR CDR3. TCRdb passed the multiplex PCR reads through MiXCR, listing each CDR3 protein once. The table includes over 650,000 distinct CDR3 sequences, about 16% detected once. The sequencing input was blood. These receptors all stem from a man aged 18-30 years with Graves' hyperthyroidism.

The table lists this clonotype with many counts. V usage is TRBV10-1 and J usage is TRBJ2-7; D gene unclear. Trimming removed 0 bases at V and 6 bases at J, with 12 bases between. Germline V lookup: CDR1 WNHNN, CDR2 SYGVQD (reference sequence). The CDR3 has 14 amino acids. The CDR3 DNA reads TGCGCCAGCAGTGAGTCCGTGTTCCGGAGCGAGCAGTACTTC. Translating gives CASSESVFRSEQYF.

This clonotype was observed at least ten times. This rearrangement joins TRBV28 to TRBJ1-5; D perhaps matches TRBD1 (5 bases). The CDR3 extends over 17 amino acids. V shed 8 bases and J shed 1 base, with 21 bases lying between them. CDR1 and CDR2 from the germline V gene are MDHEN and SYDVKM. The CDR3 DNA sequence: TGTGCCAGCGATGGGGAGGGTACAGGCGGCAGCAATCAGCCCCAGCATTTT. It specifies CASDGEGTGGSNQPQHF.

The chain combines TRBV6-5 with TRBJ2-5; 11 bases are shared with TRBD2. Germline-derived CDR1 and CDR2 are MNHEY and SVGAGI. There are 16 residues in the CDR3. J gave up 0 bases and V 4 bases, and 4 bases lay outside the gene matches. CDR3 coding DNA: TGTGCCAGCAGTTTTAGCGGGAGGGCTTACCAAGAGACCCAGTACTTC. As protein: CASSFSGRAYQETQYF.

The chain has TRBV5-1 and TRBJ2-1, with 8 bases matching TRBD2. This CDR3 contains 19 residues. Looked up from germline, CDR1 is SGHRS and CDR2 is YFSETQ. The trim removed 4 bases at V and 5 bases at J, leaving 20 bases unmatched. The CDR3 spells CASSPGDGRARSSHNEQFF. The CDR3 DNA reads TGCGCCAGCAGCCCCGGTGACGGGAGGGCCCGGTCATCCCACAATGAGCAGTTCTTC.

V gene TRBV5-5 combines with J gene TRBJ1-2; D is ambiguous. The CDR3 is 16 residues long. The germline CDR1 and CDR2 sequences are SGHKS and YYEKEE (reference sequence). V was shortened by 4 bases and J by 6 bases, with 22 bases between the two germline ends. CDR3 amino acids: CASSLMKAGPWHGYTF. CDR3 nucleotides: TGTGCCAGCAGCCTGATGAAGGCAGGCCCTTGGCATGGCTACACCTTC.

This clonotype has a handful of counts. The chain is built from TRBV10-3 and TRBJ1-2, with TRBD1 as a possible D gene (6 bases). Germline CDR1 and CDR2: ENHRY and SYGVKD. The length of the CDR3 is 16 residues. V gave up 2 bases and J gave up 0 bases, with 13 bases separating them. The CDR3 reads CAISEQGLTPNYGYTF. The CDR3 DNA reads TGTGCCATCAGTGAGCAGGGGCTTACCCCTAACTATGGCTACACCTTC.

This chain connects TRBV29-1 to TRBJ2-3; 10 nucleotides agree with TRBD2. There are 14 residues in the CDR3. Germline CDR1 reads SQVTM; CDR2 reads ANQGSEA. V shed 6 bases and J 2 bases; nucleotides not matched to a gene: 5. The CDR3 sequence is CSVDGLAATDTQYF. The CDR3 DNA sequence: TGCAGCGTCGATGGACTAGCGGCCACAGATACGCAGTATTTT.

This clonotype was seen more than once but under ten times. The V call is TRBV20-1, the J call TRBJ2-5, with TRBD2 identical over 7 bases. J was trimmed by 5 bases and V by 1 base; bases with no gene match: 10. CDR1 is DFQATT, CDR2 SNEGSKA, per germline (reference sequence). The CDR3 consists of 15 residues. CDR3 region: CSARAAPAGMETQYF. CDR3 sequence (DNA): TGCAGTGCTAGAGCCGCCCCAGCGGGAATGGAGACCCAGTACTTC.

This clonotype appeared many times. This rearrangement joins TRBV2 to TRBJ1-5; maybe TRBD1 (6 bases). The CDR3 has 15 residues. V lost 6 bases, J lost 2 bases, and 14 bases lay in between. In germline, CDR1 is SNHLY, CDR2 FYNNEI. The CDR3 reads CASSGEGVGNQPQHF. Here the CDR3 DNA reads TGTGCCAGCAGCGGGGAGGGGGTCGGCAATCAGCCCCAGCATTTT.

Comments on this clonotype: This may arise from a read error, as a much more abundant clone is one base away. The CDR3 does not end in the conserved phenylalanine or tryptophan, so this is likely a read error. The genes are TRBV24-1 and TRBJ1-1; D is perhaps TRBD1 (5 bases). Trimming removed 7 bases from V and 1 base from J, with 9 bases in between. The CDR3 is 13 residues long. Germline values: CDR1 KGHDR, CDR2 SFDVKD. CDR3 residues: CATSRGQNTEAFS. The CDR3 bases are TGTGCCACCAGCCGGGGCCAGAACACTGAAGCTTTCTCT.